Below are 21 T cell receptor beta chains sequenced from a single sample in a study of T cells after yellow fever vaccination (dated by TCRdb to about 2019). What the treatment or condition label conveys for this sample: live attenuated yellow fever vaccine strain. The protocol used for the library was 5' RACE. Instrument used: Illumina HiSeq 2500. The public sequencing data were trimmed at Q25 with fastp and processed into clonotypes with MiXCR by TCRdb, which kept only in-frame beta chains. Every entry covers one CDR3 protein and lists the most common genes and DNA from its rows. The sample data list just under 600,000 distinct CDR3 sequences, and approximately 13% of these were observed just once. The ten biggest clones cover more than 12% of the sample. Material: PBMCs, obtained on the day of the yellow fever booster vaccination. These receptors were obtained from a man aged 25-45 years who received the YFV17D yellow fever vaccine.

The CDR3 DNA reads TGTGCCAGTAGTATCGGCCTAGGGGGGAACACTGAAGCTTTCTTT. It translates to CASSIGLGGNTEAFF. This rearrangement joins TRBV19 to TRBJ1-1; D is possibly TRBD1 (6 bases). The ends were cut back, 3 bases at V and 1 base at J, with 12 bases in the middle. Germline V lookup: CDR1 LNHDA, CDR2 SQIVND (reference sequence). The CDR3 spans 15 residues. Variable domain in full (rest from reference TRBV19 and TRBJ1-1): DGGITQSPKYLFRKEGQNVTLSCEQNLNHDAMYWYRQDPGQGLRLIYYSQIVNDFQKGDIAEGYSVSREKKESFPLTVTSAQKNPTAFYLCASSIGLGGNTEAFFGQGTRLTVV.

The CDR3 loop reads CASSLASRGHQETQYF. Here the CDR3 DNA reads TGCGCCAGCAGCTTGGCCAGCAGGGGACACCAAGAGACCCAGTACTTC. The genes are TRBV5-1 and TRBJ2-5; maybe TRBD1 (6 bases). The germline V gene has CDR1 SGHRS and CDR2 YFSETQ. CDR3 size: 16 residues. With 0 bases removed from V and 0 bases from J, the gap between germline ends came to 12 bases.

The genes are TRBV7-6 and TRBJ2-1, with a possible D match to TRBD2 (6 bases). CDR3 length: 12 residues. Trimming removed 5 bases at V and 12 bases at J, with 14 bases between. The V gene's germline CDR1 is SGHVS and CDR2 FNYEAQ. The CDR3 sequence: CASSNTGTLQFF. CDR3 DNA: TGTGCCAGCAGCAACACCGGGACTTTGCAGTTCTTC.

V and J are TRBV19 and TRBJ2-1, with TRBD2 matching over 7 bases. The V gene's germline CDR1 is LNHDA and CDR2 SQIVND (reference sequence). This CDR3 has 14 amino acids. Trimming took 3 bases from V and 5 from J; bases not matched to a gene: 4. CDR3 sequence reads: CASSIAGVNNEQFF. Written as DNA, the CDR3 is TGTGCCAGTAGTATCGCGGGAGTTAACAATGAGCAGTTCTTC. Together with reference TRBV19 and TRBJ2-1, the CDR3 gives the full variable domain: DGGITQSPKYLFRKEGQNVTLSCEQNLNHDAMYWYRQDPGQGLRLIYYSQIVNDFQKGDIAEGYSVSREKKESFPLTVTSAQKNPTAFYLCASSIAGVNNEQFFGPGTRLTVL.

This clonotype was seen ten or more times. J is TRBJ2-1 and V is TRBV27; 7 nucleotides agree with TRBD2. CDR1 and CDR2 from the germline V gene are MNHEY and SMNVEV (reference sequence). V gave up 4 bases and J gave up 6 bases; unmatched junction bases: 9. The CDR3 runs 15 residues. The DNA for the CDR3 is TGTGCCAGCAGTTACGGGACTACGGCCGCCAATGAGCAGTTCTTC. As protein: CASSYGTTAANEQFF.

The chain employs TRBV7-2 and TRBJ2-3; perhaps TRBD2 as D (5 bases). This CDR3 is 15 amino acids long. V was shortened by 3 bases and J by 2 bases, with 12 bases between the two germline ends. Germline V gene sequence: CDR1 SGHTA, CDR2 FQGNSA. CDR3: CASSLTGSYTDTQYF. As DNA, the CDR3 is TGTGCCAGCAGCTTGACGGGAAGCTACACAGATACGCAGTATTTT.

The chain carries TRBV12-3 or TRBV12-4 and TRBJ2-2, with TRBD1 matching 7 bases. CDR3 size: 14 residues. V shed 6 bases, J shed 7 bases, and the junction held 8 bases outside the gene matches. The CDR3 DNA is TGTGCCAGCAGATCTAGACAGGGTGGCGGGGAGCTGTTTTTT. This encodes CASRSRQGGGELFF.

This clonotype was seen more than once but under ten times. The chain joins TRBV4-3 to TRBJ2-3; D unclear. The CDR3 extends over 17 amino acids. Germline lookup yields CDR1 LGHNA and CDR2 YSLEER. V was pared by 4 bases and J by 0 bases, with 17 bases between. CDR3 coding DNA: TGCGCCAGCAGCCCGTCGGTGGGCCTGGGTAGCACAGATACGCAGTATTTT. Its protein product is CASSPSVGLGSTDTQYF.

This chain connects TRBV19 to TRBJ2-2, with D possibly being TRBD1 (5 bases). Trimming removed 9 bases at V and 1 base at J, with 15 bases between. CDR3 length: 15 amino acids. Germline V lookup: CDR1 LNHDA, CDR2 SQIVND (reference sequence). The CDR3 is CASRQDIRNTGELFF. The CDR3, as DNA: TGTGCCAGCCGCCAGGACATAAGGAACACCGGGGAGCTGTTTTTT.

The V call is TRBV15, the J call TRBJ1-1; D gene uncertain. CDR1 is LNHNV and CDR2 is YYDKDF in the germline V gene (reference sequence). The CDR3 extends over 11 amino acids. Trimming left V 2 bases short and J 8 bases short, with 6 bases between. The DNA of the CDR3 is TGTGCCACCAGCAGACAGGAGGAAGCTTTCTTT. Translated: CATSRQEEAFF.

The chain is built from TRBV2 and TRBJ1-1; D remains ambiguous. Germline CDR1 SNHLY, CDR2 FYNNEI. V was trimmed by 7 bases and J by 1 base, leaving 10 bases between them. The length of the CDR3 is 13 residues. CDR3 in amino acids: CASTRVRNTEAFF. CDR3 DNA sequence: TGTGCCAGCACCCGGGTACGGAACACTGAAGCTTTCTTT.

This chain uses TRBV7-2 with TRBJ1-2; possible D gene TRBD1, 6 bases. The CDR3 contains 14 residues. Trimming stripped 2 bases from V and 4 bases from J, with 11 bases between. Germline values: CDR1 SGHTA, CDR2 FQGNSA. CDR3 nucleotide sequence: TGTGCCAGCAGCTTATTGGGACAAGCCTATGGCTACACCTTC. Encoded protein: CASSLLGQAYGYTF.

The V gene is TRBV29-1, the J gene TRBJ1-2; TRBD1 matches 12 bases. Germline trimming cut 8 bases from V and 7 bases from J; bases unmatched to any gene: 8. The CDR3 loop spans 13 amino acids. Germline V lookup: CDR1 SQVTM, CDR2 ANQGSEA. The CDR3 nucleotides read TGCAGCACGGGACAGGGGGCGCGAAGTGGCTACACCTTC. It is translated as CSTGQGARSGYTF.

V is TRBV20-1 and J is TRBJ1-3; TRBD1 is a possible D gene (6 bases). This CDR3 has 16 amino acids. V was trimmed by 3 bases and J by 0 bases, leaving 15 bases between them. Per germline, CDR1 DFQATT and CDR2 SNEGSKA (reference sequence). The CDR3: CSASGDRPYSGNTIYF. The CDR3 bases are TGCAGTGCTAGCGGAGACAGGCCCTACTCTGGAAACACCATATATTTT.

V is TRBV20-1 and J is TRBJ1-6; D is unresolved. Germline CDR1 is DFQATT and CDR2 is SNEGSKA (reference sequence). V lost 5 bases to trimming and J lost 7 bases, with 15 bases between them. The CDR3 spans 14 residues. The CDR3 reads CSAYYGVPNSPLHF. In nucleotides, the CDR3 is TGCAGTGCTTACTACGGGGTACCCAATTCACCCCTCCACTTT.

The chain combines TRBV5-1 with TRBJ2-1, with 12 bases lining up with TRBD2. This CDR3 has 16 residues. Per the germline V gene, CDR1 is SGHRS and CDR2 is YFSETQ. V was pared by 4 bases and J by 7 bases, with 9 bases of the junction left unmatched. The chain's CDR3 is CASSPAGTSGLNEQFF. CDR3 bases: TGCGCCAGCAGCCCCGCCGGGACTAGCGGGTTAAATGAGCAGTTCTTC.

The CDR3 loop reads CASSQERGSSLYF. CDR3 nucleotide sequence: TGTGCCAGCAGCCAAGAGAGGGGGAGTAGCCTATACTTC. The chain combines TRBV3-1 with TRBJ2-5, with D perhaps TRBD1 (6 bases). Germline lookup yields CDR1 LGHDT and CDR2 YNNKEL (reference sequence). The germline V and J ends were trimmed by 0 bases and 14 bases, with 16 bases remaining between them. The CDR3 contains 13 residues.

CDR3 DNA: TGTGCCATCAGTGACCCTGGGTACCAAGAGACCCAGTACTTC. Residues: CAISDPGYQETQYF. The rearrangement uses TRBV10-3 and TRBJ2-5; D is ambiguous. CDR3 size: 14 residues. Germline V lookup: CDR1 ENHRY, CDR2 SYGVKD. With 3 bases removed from V and 0 bases from J, the gap between germline ends came to 8 bases.

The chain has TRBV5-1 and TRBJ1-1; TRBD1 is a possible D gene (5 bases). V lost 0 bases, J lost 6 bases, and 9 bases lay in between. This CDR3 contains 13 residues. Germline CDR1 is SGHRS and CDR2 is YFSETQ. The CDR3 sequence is CASSLVQGAEAFF. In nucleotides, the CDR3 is TGCGCCAGCAGCTTGGTCCAGGGTGCTGAAGCTTTCTTT.

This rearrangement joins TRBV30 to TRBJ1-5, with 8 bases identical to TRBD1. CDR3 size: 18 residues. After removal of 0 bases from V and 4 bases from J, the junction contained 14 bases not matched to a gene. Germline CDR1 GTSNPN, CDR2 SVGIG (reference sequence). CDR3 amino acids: CAWSVRLTGTGENQPQHF. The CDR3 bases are TGTGCCTGGAGTGTAAGGTTAACCGGGACAGGCGAAAATCAGCCCCAGCATTTT.

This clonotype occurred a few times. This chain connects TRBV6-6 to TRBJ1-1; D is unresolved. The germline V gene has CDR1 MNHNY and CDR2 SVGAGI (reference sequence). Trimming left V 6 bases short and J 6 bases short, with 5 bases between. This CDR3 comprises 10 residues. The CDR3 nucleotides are TGTGCCAGCAGGCGCGCTGAAGCTTTCTTT. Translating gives CASRRAEAFF.